Sequencing of this T cell receptor beta chain was carried out in a study of blood T cell repertoires in COVID-19. The wider study: The analysed material was cDNA or gDNA that came from T cells, B-cell-depleted T cells, or PBMCs.

CDR3 length: 17 residues. Deletions cut 1 base from V and 0 bases from J, with 13 bases between. CDR1 and CDR2 (germline): SNHLY, FYNNEI. As processed by the authors: Estimates of nucleated cell counts were drawn from the amplification of reference gene primers. The assay was immunoSEQ multiplex PCR, and TCRdb's table has in-frame clones only and misses some. D and trimming were read from the DNA, whereas the V and J calls and clone size are those reported in that table. The table records approximately 240,000 clones, 75% to 90% of them present only once. The rearrangement joins TRBV2 to TRBJ1-5, with D perhaps TRBD1 (5 bases). The TCR originated in a woman in her 30s with acute COVID-19. The sequenced sample was PBMCs or T cells enriched from blood (not recorded which). The CDR3 spells CASSEVKTGYSNQPQHF. The CDR3 DNA reads as TGTGCCAGCAGTGAAGTTAAAACAGGTTATAGCAATCAGCCCCAGCATTTT.